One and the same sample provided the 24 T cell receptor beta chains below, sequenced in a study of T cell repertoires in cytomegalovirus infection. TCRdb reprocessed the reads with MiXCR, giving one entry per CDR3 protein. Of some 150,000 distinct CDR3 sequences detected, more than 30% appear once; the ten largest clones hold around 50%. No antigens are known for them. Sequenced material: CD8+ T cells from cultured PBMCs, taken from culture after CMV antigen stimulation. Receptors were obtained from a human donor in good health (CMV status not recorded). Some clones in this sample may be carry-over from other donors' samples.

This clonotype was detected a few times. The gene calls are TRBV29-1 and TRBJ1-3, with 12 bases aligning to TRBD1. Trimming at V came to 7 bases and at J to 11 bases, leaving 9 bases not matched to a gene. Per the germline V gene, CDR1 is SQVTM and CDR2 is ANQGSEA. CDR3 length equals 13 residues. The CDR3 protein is CSATPGTGGSIYF. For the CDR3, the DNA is TGCAGCGCTACGCCTGGGACAGGGGGCTCCATATATTTT.

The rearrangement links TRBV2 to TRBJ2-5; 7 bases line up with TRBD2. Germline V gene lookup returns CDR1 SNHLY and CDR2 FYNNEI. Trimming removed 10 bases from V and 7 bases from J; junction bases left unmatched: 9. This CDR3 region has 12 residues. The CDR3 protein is CATPGVAGTQYF. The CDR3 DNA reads TGTGCCACGCCTGGGGTAGCGGGGACCCAGTACTTC.

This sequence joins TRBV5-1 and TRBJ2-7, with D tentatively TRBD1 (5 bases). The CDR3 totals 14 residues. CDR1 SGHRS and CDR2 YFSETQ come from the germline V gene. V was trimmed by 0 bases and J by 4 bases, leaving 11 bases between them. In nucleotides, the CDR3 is TGCGCCAGCAGCTTGGAACAGGAGCTATACGAGCAGTACTTC. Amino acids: CASSLEQELYEQYF.

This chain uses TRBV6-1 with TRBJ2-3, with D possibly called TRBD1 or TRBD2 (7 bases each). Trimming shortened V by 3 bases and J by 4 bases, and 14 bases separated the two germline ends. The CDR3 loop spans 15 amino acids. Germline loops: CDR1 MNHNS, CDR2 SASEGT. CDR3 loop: CASSDPGGGADTQYF. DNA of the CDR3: TGTGCCAGCAGTGATCCAGGGGGGGGCGCAGATACGCAGTATTTT.

Here the CDR3 reads CATSDLRDTGELFF. In nucleotides, the CDR3 is TGTGCCACCAGTGATTTGAGGGATACCGGGGAGCTGTTTTTT. The V call is TRBV24-1, the J call TRBJ2-2; D ambiguous. V lost 0 bases, J lost 5 bases, and 6 bases lay in between. The CDR3 is made up of 14 amino acids. CDR1 is KGHDR, CDR2 SFDVKD, per germline.

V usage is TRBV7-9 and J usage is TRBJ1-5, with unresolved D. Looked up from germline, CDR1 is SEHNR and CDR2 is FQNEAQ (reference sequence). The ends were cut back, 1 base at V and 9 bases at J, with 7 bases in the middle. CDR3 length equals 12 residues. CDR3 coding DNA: TGTGCCAGCAGCTTAGTGGCAGGGCCCCAGCATTTT. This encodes CASSLVAGPQHF.

The CDR3 is CAWRQGDVDTEAFF. The CDR3 region has the DNA TGTGCCTGGAGACAGGGAGATGTTGACACTGAAGCTTTCTTT. This rearrangement joins TRBV30 to TRBJ1-1; possible D gene TRBD1, 6 bases. V dropped 3 bases and J dropped 3 bases, with 14 bases sitting between them. The CDR3 has 14 amino acids. Per the germline V gene, CDR1 is GTSNPN and CDR2 is SVGIG (reference sequence).

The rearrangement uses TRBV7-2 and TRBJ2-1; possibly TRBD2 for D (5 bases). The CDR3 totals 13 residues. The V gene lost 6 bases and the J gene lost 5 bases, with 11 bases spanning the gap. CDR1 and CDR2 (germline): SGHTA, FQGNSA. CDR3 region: CASRGLGDNEQFF. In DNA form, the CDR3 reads TGTGCCAGCAGAGGACTTGGGGACAATGAGCAGTTCTTC.

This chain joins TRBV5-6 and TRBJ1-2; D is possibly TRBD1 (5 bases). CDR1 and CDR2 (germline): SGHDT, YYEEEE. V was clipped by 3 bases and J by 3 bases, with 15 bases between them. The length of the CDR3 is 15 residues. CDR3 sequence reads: CASSSLAGDYYGYTF. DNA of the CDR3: TGTGCCAGCAGCTCTCTGGCGGGGGACTACTATGGCTACACCTTC.

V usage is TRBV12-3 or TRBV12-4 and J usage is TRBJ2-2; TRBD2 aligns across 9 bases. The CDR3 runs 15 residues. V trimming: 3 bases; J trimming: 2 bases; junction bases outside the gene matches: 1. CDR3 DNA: TGTGCCAGCAGTTTGCGGGGGGGAAACACCGGGGAGCTGTTTTTT. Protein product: CASSLRGGNTGELFF.

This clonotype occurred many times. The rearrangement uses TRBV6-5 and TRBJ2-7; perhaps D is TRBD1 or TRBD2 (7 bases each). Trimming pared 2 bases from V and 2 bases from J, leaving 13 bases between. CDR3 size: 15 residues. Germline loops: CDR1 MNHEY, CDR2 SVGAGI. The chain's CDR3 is CASSYPGGGTYEQYF. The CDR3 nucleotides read TGTGCCAGCAGTTACCCAGGGGGGGGAACCTACGAGCAGTACTTC.

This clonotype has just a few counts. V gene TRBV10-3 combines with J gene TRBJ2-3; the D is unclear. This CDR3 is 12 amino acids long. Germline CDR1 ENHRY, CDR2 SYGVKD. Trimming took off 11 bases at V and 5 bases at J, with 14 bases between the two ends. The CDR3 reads CASTSSGDTQYF. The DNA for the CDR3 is TGTGCCTCGACATCCTCGGGAGATACGCAGTATTTT.

The CDR3 DNA is TGTGCCAGCAGCCTCCACCGGGACAGCAGCTACGAGCAGTACTTC. Translation: CASSLHRDSSYEQYF. V is TRBV7-6 and J is TRBJ2-7, with TRBD1 matching over 7 bases. V lost 5 bases, J lost 3 bases, and 10 bases stayed unmatched. From germline, CDR1 is SGHVS and CDR2 FNYEAQ. This CDR3 is built from 15 residues.

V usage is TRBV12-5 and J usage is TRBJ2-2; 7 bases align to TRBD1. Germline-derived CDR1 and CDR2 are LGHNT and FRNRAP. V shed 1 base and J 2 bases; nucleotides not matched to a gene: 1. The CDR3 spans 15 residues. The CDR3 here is CASGLGQGNTGELFF. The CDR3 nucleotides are TGTGCTAGTGGTTTGGGACAGGGAAACACCGGGGAGCTGTTTTTT.

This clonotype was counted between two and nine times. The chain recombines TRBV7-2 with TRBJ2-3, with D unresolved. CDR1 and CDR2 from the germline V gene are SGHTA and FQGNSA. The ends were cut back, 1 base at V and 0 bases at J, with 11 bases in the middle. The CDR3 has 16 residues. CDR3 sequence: CASSLVFGSSTDTQYF. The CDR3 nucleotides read TGTGCCAGCAGCTTAGTTTTTGGGTCTAGCACAGATACGCAGTATTTT.

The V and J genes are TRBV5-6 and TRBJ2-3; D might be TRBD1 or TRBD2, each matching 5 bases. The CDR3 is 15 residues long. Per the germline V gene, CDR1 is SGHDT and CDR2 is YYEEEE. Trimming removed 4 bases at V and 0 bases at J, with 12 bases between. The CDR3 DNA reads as TGTGCCAGCAGCCAAGGGACCGCTAGCACAGATACGCAGTATTTT. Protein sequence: CASSQGTASTDTQYF.

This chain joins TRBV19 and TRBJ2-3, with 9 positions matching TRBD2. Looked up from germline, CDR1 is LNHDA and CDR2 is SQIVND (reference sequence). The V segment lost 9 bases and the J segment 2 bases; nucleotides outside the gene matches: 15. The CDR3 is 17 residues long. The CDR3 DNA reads TGTGCCAGCCGCAAGGGGACTAGCAAAATCTTCACAGATACGCAGTATTTT. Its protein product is CASRKGTSKIFTDTQYF.

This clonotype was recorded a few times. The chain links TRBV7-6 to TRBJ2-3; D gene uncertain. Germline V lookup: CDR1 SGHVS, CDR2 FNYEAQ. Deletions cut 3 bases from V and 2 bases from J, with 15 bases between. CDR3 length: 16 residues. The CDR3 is CASSFQSSLYTDTQYF. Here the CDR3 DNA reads TGTGCCAGCAGCTTTCAGTCCAGCCTCTACACAGATACGCAGTATTTT.

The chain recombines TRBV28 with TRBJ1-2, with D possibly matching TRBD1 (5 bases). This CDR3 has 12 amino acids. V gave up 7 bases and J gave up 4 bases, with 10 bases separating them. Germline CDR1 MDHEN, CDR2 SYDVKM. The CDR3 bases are TGTGCCAGCATGGCAGGGTCCTATGGCTACACCTTC. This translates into CASMAGSYGYTF.

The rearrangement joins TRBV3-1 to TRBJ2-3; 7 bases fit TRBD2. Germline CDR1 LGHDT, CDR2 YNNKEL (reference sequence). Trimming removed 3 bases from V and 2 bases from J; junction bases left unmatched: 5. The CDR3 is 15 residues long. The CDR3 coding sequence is TGTGCCAGCAGCCACGGGACTATCTTCACAGATACGCAGTATTTT. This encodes CASSHGTIFTDTQYF.

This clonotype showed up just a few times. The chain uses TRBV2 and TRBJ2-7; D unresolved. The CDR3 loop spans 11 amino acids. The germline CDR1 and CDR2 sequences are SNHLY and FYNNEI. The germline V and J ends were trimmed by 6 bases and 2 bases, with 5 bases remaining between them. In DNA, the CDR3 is TGTGCCAGCAGGACGACCTACGAGCAGTACTTC. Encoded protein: CASRTTYEQYF. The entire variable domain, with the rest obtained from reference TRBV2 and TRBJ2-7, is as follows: EPEVTQTPSHQVTQMGQEVILRCVPISNHLYFYWYRQILGQKVEFLVSFYNNEISEKSEIFDDQFSVERPDGSNFTLKIRSTKLEDSAMYFCASRTTYEQYFGPGTRLTVT.

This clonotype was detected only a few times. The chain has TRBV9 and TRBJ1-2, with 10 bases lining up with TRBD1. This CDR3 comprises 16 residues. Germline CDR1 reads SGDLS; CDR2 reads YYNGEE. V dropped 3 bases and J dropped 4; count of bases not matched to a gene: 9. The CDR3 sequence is CASSDGTGVLSYGYTF. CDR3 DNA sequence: TGTGCCAGCAGCGACGGGACAGGGGTATTAAGCTATGGCTACACCTTC.

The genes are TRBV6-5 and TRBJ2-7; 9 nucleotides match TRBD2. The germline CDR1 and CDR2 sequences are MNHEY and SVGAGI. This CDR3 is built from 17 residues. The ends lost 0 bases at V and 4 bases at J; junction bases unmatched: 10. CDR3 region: CASSYSGLAIHPYEQYF. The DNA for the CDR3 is TGTGCCAGCAGTTACTCGGGACTAGCCATTCATCCTTACGAGCAGTACTTC.

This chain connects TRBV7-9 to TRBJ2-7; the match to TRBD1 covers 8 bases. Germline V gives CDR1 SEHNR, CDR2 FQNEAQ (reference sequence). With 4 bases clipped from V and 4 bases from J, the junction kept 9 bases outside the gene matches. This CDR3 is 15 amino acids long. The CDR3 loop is CASSSMAGGLYEQYF. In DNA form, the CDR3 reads TGTGCCAGCAGCTCCATGGCAGGGGGCTTATACGAGCAGTACTTC.